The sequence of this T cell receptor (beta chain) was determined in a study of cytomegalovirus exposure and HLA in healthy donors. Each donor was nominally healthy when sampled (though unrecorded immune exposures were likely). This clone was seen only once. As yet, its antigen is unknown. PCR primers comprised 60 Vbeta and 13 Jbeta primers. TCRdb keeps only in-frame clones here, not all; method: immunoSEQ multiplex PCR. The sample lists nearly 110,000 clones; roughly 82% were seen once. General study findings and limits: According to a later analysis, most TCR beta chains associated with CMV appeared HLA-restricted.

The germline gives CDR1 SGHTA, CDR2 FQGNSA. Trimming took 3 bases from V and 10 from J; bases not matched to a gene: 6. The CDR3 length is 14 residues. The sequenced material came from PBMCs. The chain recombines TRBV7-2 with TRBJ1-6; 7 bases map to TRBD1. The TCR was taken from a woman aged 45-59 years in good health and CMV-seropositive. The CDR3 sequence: CASSLSGGRSPLHF. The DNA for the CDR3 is TGTGCCAGCAGCTTGTCAGGGGGGAGATCACCCCTCCACTTT.